These T cell receptor beta chains were read from a single sample in a study of blood T cell repertoires in COVID-19. Assay used: immunoSEQ multiplex PCR; TCRdb lists only in-frame clones, some missing. In the table there are 150,000 to 200,000 clones, roughly 87% of which are singletons. The sample consisted of peripheral blood. These receptors were collected from a man aged 18 to 30 who had recovered from COVID-19. Both conserved end residues are part of each CDR3. The order of the fields is D gene, V gene, clone size, CDR3 length, J gene, CDR3 protein, CDR3 DNA. The D gene is left open where the match is weak. Clone size is not always given. Where it is, it says once, few, many or a class for expanded clones.

>-|TRBV21-1|-|14|TRBJ1-2
CASSTPGTVGGYTF
TGTGCCAGCAGCACCCCCGGGACAGTTGGCGGCTACACCTTC
>TRBD1|TRBV9|-|15|TRBJ2-5
CASSVFSGGFGTQYF
TGTGCCAGCAGCGTATTTTCAGGGGGCTTTGGGACCCAGTACTTC
>-|TRBV6-5|once|14|TRBJ1-1
CASKGGGIKAEAFF
TGTGCCAGCAAGGGAGGGGGGATTAAGGCTGAAGCTTTCTTT
>-|TRBV12-3/TRBV12-4|-|13|TRBJ2-7
CASSLAPGVEQYF
TGTGCCAGCAGTTTAGCGCCAGGGGTCGAGCAGTACTTC
>-|TRBV4-1|-|15|TRBJ2-1
CASSQGGIRYNEQFF
TGCGCCAGCAGCCAGGGCGGGATTCGCTACAATGAGCAGTTCTTC
>-|TRBV2|-|15|TRBJ1-5
CASSDFGGYDQPQHF
TGTGCCAGCAGTGACTTTGGGGGCTACGATCAGCCCCAGCATTTT
>-|TRBV27|-|13|TRBJ1-2
CASSYGGSSGYTF
TGTGCCAGCAGTTATGGGGGGTCAAGCGGCTACACCTTC
>TRBD2|TRBV9|-|16|TRBJ2-2
CASTSRAGANTGELFF
TGTGCCAGCACCTCTCGAGCGGGGGCGAACACCGGGGAGCTGTTTTTT
>-|TRBV18|-|19|TRBJ2-7
CASSPPNPEVREPPYEQYF
TGTGCCAGCTCACCACCTAACCCCGAGGTGCGGGAACCTCCCTACGAGCAGTACTTC
>-|TRBV9|-|15|TRBJ1-5
CASSVGGGRNQPQHF
TGTGCCAGCAGCGTAGGGGGGGGCAGAAATCAGCCCCAGCATTTT
>TRBD1|TRBV5-5|-|14|TRBJ1-5
CASSQGVGNQPQHF
TGTGCCAGCAGCCAGGGGGTTGGCAATCAGCCCCAGCATTTT
>TRBD1|TRBV28|-|15|TRBJ2-7
CASSPPGQGSSEQYF
TGTGCCAGCAGTCCACCGGGACAGGGGTCCTCCGAGCAGTACTTC
>-|TRBV5-8|-|16|TRBJ2-5
CASSLGARGRGETQYF
TGTGCCAGCAGCTTGGGCGCCAGGGGAAGGGGAGAGACCCAGTACTTC
>-|TRBV29-1|-|14|TRBJ1-4
CSVGEVGSRGKLFF
TGCAGCGTTGGTGAGGTTGGCTCGCGGGGAAAACTGTTTTTT
>-|TRBV6-5|few|13|TRBJ1-1
CASSDQGWTEAFF
TGTGCCAGCAGCGATCAGGGATGGACTGAAGCTTTCTTT
>TRBD1|TRBV4-3|-|17|TRBJ2-7
CASSQDLGTGGVWEQYF
TGCGCCAGCAGCCAAGATCTGGGGACAGGGGGCGTCTGGGAGCAGTACTTC
>TRBD1|TRBV29-1|-|13|TRBJ2-7
CSVVRDRGVEQYF
TGCAGCGTAGTCCGGGACAGGGGGGTCGAGCAGTACTTC
>-|TRBV30|-|13|TRBJ2-7
CAWSSGGLYEQYF
TGTGCCTGGAGCTCAGGGGGACTCTACGAGCAGTACTTC
>-|TRBV28|-|13|TRBJ1-1
CASSLVKNTEAFF
TGTGCCAGCAGTTTAGTCAAGAACACTGAAGCTTTCTTT